This T cell receptor beta chain was documented in a study of blood T cell repertoires in COVID-19 (dated by TCRdb to about 2020). Looking at the study overall: Samples covering the acute and convalescent phases of COVID-19 were provided by collaborators in the United States, Italy and Spain. Sample metadata almost always included a de-identified subject ID, COVID-19 status, age in years and sex. Where HLA class I and class II types were available, the types were taken from metadata supplied by the sample provider, not from assay-based typing. Samples were obtained from the ongoing ImmuneRACE study (first 160 participants) and from some 1,300 subjects provided by 6 global collaborators. Deeply sampled blood TCRbeta repertoires from subjects exposed to, actively infected with, or recovered from COVID-19 were included in the dataset. The repertoires were released in a freely available public database intended as a resource for research on the immune response to SARS-CoV-2. The material from the prospective study consisted of cDNA or gDNA derived from T cells, B-cell-depleted T cells, or PBMCs.

Collaborating institutions collected whole blood in K2EDTA tubes following their own protocols. Collaborator samples were shipped for TCRbeta analysis as frozen whole blood, isolated PBMCs, or DNA extracted from either sample type. For this clone: The antigen this receptor binds is unknown. Per-base quality was not reported, and no clone a single base away is much larger than it.

TCRbeta CDR3 regions were amplified from genomic DNA by means of the immunoSEQ Assay, a bias-controlled multiplex PCR. The source study handled its data this way. The number of nucleated cells in each sample was estimated from the amplification of reference gene primers within the assay. To quantify the absolute abundance of each unique TCRbeta CDR3 rearrangement, sequence reads were collapsed and filtered. Productive Simpson clonality was computed per sample as the square root of Simpson's diversity index over productive rearrangements. In TCRdb, the immuneACCESS table is reduced to in-frame sequences with V and J assigned. These tables do not hold every clone; where another copy was compared, an unresolved V gene accounts for under half, and the others remain unexplained. V, J and clone size derive from that table, while D and trimming were established from the DNA sequence. Recorded for this sample are under 130,000 clones; about 85% of them occurred a single time. Jointly, the top ten make up about 3.9% of the sample.

CDR1 and CDR2 were assigned from the germline V gene as SGDLS and YYNGEE. Spanning cysteine to phenylalanine, the CDR3 consists of 17 amino acids. Left in the record is the CDR3 DNA by itself, 51 bases read in frame from the first base. Germline trimming: 2 bases from V, 4 bases from J; junction bases outside gene matches: 12. Here is what the overall study found, with its caveats: The amount of clinical and demographic metadata varied by source and participant and was provided uncurated.

This TCR derives from a man in his forties or fifties with acute or convalescent COVID-19. The receptor chain draws on TRBV9 and TRBJ1-3, and 7 bases in between align with TRBD1. The material sequenced was peripheral blood. The nucleotides read TGTGCCAGCAGCGTCGATCTCGGGACAGATCAGGGAAACACCATATATTTT. It translates as CASSVDLGTDQGNTIYF.